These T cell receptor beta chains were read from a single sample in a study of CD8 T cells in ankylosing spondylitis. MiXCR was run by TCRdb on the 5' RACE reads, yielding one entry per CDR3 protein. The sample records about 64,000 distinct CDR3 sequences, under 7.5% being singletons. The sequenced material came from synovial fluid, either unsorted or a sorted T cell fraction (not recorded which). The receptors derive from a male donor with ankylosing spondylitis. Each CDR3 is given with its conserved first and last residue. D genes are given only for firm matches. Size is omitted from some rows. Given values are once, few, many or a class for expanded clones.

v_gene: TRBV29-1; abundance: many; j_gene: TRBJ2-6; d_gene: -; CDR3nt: TGCAGCGCCTCAGGGACAGGGGCCAACGTCCTGACTTTC; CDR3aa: CSASGTGANVLTF
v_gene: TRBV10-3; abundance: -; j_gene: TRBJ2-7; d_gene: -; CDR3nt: TGTGCCATCAGTGAAGGAAACTCCTACGAGCAGTACTTC; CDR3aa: CAISEGNSYEQYF
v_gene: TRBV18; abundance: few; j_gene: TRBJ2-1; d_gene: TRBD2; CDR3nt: TGTGCCAGCTCACCGGAGCGGGAGGTCTCCTACAATGAGCAGTTCTTC; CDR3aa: CASSPEREVSYNEQFF
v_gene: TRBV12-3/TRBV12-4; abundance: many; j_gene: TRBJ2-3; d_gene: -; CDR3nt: TGTGCCAGCAGTTCACAGGCAGCGGATACGCAGTATTTT; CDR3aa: CASSSQAADTQYF
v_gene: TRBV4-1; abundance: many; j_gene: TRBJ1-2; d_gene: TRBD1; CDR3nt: TGCGCCAGCAGCCAAGTAGGGACAGGCTATGGCTACACCTTC; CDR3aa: CASSQVGTGYGYTF
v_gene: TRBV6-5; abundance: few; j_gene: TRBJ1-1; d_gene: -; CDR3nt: TGTGCCAGCAGTTCACACCTGAACACTGAAGCTTTCTTT; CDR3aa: CASSSHLNTEAFF
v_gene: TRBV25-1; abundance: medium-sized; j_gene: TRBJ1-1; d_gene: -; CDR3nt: TGTGCCAGCAGTGAGTGGGGGGGCTCGAACACTGAAGCTTTCTTT; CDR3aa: CASSEWGGSNTEAFF
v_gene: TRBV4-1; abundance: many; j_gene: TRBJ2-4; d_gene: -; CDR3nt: TGCGCCAGCAGCCAAGCGGGAGCCAAAAACATTCAGTACTTC; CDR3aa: CASSQAGAKNIQYF
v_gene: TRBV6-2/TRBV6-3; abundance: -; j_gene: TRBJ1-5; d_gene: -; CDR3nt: TGTGCCAGCAGTTACTACGACACAGGTGATCAGCCCCAGCATTTT; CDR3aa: CASSYYDTGDQPQHF
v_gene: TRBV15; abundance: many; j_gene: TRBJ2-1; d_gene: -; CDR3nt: TGTGCCACCAGCAGAGAACTTATCTACAATGAGCAGTTCTTC; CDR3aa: CATSRELIYNEQFF
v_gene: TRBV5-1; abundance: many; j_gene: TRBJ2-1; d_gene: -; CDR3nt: TGCGCCAGCAGCTTCATCCATGAGCAGTTCTTC; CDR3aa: CASSFIHEQFF
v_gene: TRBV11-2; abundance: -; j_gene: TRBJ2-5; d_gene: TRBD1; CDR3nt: TGTGCCAGCAGCTGGGGGGACAGGGGGTACCAAGAGACCCAGTACTTC; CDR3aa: CASSWGDRGYQETQYF
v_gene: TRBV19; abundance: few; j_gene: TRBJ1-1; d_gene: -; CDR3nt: TGTGCCAGCCATTTACAATCCGGACAGCTGAACACTGAAGCTTTCTTT; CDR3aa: CASHLQSGQLNTEAFF
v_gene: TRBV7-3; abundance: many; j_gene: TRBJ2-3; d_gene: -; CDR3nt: TGTGCCAGCAGCTCCGGGACTTCCGTCAAGGCAGATACGCAGTATTTT; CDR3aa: CASSSGTSVKADTQYF
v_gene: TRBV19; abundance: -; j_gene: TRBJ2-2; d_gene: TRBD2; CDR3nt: TGTGCCAGTAGTACCGAGCGGGGGTTTTGGGGGGAGCTGTTTTTT; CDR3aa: CASSTERGFWGELFF
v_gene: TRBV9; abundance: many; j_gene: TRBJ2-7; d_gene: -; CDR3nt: TGTGCCAGCAGCGACCGGGAGTACTTC; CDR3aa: CASSDREYF
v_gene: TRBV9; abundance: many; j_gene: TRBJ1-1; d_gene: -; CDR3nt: TGTGCCAGCAGCGTAGCAACAGGGCGAAACACTGAAGCTTTCTTT; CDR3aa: CASSVATGRNTEAFF
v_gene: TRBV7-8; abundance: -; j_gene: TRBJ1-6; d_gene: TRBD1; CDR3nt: TGTGCCAGCAGCTTCACCGGGACAGGGTTCGGCAATTCACCCCTCCACTTT; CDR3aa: CASSFTGTGFGNSPLHF
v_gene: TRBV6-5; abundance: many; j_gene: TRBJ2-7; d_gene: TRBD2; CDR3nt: TGTGCCAGCAGGTTACTAGCGGGAGAGTACGAGCAGTACTTC; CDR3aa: CASRLLAGEYEQYF
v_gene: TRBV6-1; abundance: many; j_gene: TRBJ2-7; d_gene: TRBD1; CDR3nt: TGTGCCAGCACCCGCCTGTGGGACAGCGGACCGAGGAACGAGCAGTACTTC; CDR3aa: CASTRLWDSGPRNEQYF
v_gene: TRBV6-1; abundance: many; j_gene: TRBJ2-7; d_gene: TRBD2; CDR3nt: TGTGCCAGCAGTCGCCCCGGCCTAGCGGCCTACGAGCAGTACTTC; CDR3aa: CASSRPGLAAYEQYF
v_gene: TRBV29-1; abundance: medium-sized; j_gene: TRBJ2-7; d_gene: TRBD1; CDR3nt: TGCAGCGTTGAGTTGACAGGGCAAGGCGAGCAGTACTTC; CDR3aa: CSVELTGQGEQYF
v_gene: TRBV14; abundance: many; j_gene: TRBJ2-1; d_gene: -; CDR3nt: TGTGCCAGCAGTGACCCCCGGGTTACTTACAATGAGCAGTTCTTC; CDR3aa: CASSDPRVTYNEQFF
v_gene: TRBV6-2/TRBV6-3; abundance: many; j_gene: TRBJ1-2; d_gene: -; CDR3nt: TGTGCCAGCAGTACCCCAGGGATCGCTAACTATGGCTACACCTTC; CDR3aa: CASSTPGIANYGYTF
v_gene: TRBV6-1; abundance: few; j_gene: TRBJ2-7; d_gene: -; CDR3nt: TGTGCCAGCAGTGCGCGGCAGGGGATGGGCTACGAGCAGTACTTC; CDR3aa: CASSARQGMGYEQYF
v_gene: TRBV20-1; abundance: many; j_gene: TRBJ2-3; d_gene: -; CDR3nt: TGCAGTGCTGGGGGTCTGAGTGCGGGCGATTTAGATACGCAGTATTTT; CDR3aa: CSAGGLSAGDLDTQYF